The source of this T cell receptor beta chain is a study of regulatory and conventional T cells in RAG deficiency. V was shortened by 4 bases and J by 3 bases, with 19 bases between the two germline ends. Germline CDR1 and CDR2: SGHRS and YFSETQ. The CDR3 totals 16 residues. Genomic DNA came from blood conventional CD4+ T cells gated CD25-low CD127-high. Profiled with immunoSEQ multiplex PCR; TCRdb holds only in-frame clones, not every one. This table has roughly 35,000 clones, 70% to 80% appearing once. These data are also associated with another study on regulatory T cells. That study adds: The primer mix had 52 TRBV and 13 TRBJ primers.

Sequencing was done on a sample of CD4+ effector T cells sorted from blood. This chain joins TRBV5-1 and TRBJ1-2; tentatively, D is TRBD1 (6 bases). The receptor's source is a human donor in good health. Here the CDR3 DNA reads TGCGCCAGCAGCCTGGGACAAATCCGGAACGACTATGGCTACACCTTC. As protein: CASSLGQIRNDYGYTF.